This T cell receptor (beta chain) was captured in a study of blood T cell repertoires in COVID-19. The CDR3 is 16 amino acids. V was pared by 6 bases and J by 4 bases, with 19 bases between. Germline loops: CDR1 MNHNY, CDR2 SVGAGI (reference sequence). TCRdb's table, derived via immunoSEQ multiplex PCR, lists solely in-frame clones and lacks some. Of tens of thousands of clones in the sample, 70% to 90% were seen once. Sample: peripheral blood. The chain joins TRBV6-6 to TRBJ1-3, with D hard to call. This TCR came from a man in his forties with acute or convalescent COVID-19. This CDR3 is CASSRSPLRSGNTIYF. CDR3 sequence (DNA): TGTGCCAGCAGCCGATCTCCCCTGCGGTCCGGAAACACCATATATTTT.